This is a list of T cell receptor beta chains from one sample in a study of T cells in Graves' hyperthyroidism and ophthalmopathy. Each CDR3 protein gets one entry after TCRdb re-called the multiplex PCR reads with MiXCR. Among around 610,000 distinct CDR3 sequences, roughly 14% were seen once, and the ten largest hold 4.3%. The material sequenced was blood. These receptors all come from a woman aged 40 to 50 with Graves' ophthalmopathy. The CDR3 runs from the conserved cysteine through the conserved F or W. A D gene is named only where the DNA matches it firmly. Rows may omit the clone size; those that give it use once, few, many or a size class.

j_gene | v_gene | d_gene | abundance | CDR3aa | CDR3nt
TRBJ2-6 | TRBV27 | - | many | CASSSLGSGANVLTF | TGTGCCAGCAGCTCACTAGGCTCTGGGGCCAACGTCCTGACTTTC
TRBJ2-4 | TRBV20-1 | - | many | CSAKGIAKNIQYF | TGCAGTGCCAAGGGGATAGCCAAAAACATTCAGTACTTC
TRBJ2-6 | TRBV6-2/TRBV6-3 | - | many | CASSYPGASGANVLTF | TGTGCCAGCAGTTACCCGGGGGCTTCTGGGGCCAACGTCCTGACTTTC
TRBJ2-5 | TRBV3-1 | - | few | CASTVPRQSGQETQYF | TGTGCCAGCACAGTCCCTCGACAGAGCGGTCAAGAGACCCAGTACTTC
TRBJ2-4 | TRBV19 | - | - | CASSIQGTQNIQYF | TGTGCCAGTAGTATCCAGGGCACCCAAAACATTCAGTACTTC
TRBJ2-7 | TRBV28 | - | many | CASSPPARGYEQYF | TGTGCCAGCAGTCCACCGGCGCGAGGGTACGAGCAGTACTTC
TRBJ1-2 | TRBV6-1 | - | few | CASRVGIGGHGYTF | TGTGCCAGCAGGGTGGGGATTGGGGGCCATGGCTACACCTTC
TRBJ1-5 | TRBV2 | - | many | CASSEASRGAQPQHF | TGTGCCAGCAGTGAAGCGAGCCGGGGGGCCCAGCCCCAGCATTTT
TRBJ1-2 | TRBV19 | TRBD1 | many | CASSIARTGGYGYTF | TGTGCCAGTAGTATAGCCCGGACAGGGGGGTATGGCTACACCTTC
TRBJ2-1 | TRBV10-3 | TRBD1 | many | CAITGGEGDEQFF | TGTGCCATCACAGGGGGAGAGGGCGATGAGCAGTTCTTC
TRBJ2-6 | TRBV7-2 | - | many | CASSPGTGANVLTF | TGTGCCAGCAGCCCGGGGACTGGGGCCAACGTCCTGACTTTC
TRBJ2-5 | TRBV27 | TRBD1 | many | CASSSKPGQGRGTQYF | TGTGCCAGCAGTTCGAAACCGGGACAGGGTAGAGGGACCCAGTACTTC
TRBJ1-2 | TRBV6-4 | - | - | CASSPYVTLYEQYFGPVYGYTF | -
TRBJ2-1 | TRBV6-1 | - | once | CASSGWSYNEQFF | TGTGCCAGCAGCGGGTGGTCCTACAATGAGCAGTTCTTC
TRBJ2-1 | TRBV27 | TRBD2 | few | CASSLTGGYNEQFF | TGTGCCAGCAGTCTAACGGGAGGGTACAATGAGCAGTTCTTC
TRBJ2-7 | TRBV2 | - | many | CASSGLSYEQYF | TGTGCCAGCAGTGGGCTATCCTACGAGCAGTACTTC
TRBJ2-2 | TRBV11-3 | TRBD2 | many | CASSRGLAGAMTGELFF | TGTGCCAGCAGCCGGGGACTAGCGGGAGCGATGACCGGGGAGCTGTTTTTT
TRBJ2-2 | TRBV15 | TRBD2 | many | CATGTSGNTGELFF | TGTGCCACTGGGACTAGCGGAAACACCGGGGAGCTGTTTTTT
TRBJ2-2 | TRBV11-1 | TRBD2 | - | CASSLAGRAGELFF | TGTGCCAGCAGCTTAGCCGGGAGGGCCGGGGAGCTGTTTTTT
TRBJ1-4 | TRBV11-2 | - | many | CASTKTGTEPGKLFF | TGTGCCAGCACGAAGACCGGGACCGAGCCGGGAAAACTGTTTTTT